This T cell receptor (beta chain) was retrieved from a study of cytomegalovirus exposure and HLA in healthy donors. Study-level results: In a later analysis, a missense DCLRE1C variant was linked to TCR beta V- and J-gene trimming.

Primers for the PCR totalled 60 Vbeta and 13 Jbeta. Libraries were prepared by immunoSEQ multiplex PCR; TCRdb keeps only in-frame clonotypes and omits some of them. The table includes some 150,000 clones, around three quarters detected once. The CDR3 totals 13 residues. V lost 4 bases to trimming and J lost 5 bases, with 15 bases between them. Germline values: CDR1 SQVTM, CDR2 ANQGSEA. About this clone: As yet, its antigen is unknown.

V usage is TRBV29-1 and J usage is TRBJ2-7, with D possibly TRBD1 on 6 matching bases. The sequencing input was PBMCs. The receptor was isolated from a man aged 40-49 years in good health and CMV-seropositive. The CDR3 protein is CSVGPSGVHEQYF. The CDR3 DNA reads as TGCAGCGTTGGGCCTTCAGGGGTCCACGAGCAGTACTTC.